Below are 25 T cell receptor beta chains sequenced from a single sample in a study of technical replicates of blood from a handful of donors. Sequenced by immunoSEQ multiplex PCR; TCRdb stores in-frame clones only, minus some. Of tens of thousands of clones in the sample, 93% were seen once. Sequencing used T cells isolated from PBMCs. Receptors originate from a human donor in good health.

The table lists this clone with a count of one. This chain connects TRBV2 to TRBJ2-1; no clear D gene. CDR1 and CDR2 from the germline V gene are SNHLY and FYNNEI. The CDR3 contains 14 residues. The V and J ends lost 6 bases and 0 bases respectively, with 9 bases between them. The CDR3: CASSYQVSYNEQFF. CDR3 DNA sequence: TGTGCCAGCAGCTACCAGGTCTCCTACAATGAGCAGTTCTTC.

The chain has TRBV7-8 and TRBJ2-3; 9 bases are a match to TRBD2. There are 14 residues in the CDR3. Germline assignment: CDR1 SGHVS and CDR2 FQNEAQ. The V gene end was trimmed by 3 bases and the J gene end by 5 bases; junction bases not matched to a gene: 3. CDR3 protein: CASSLNSGRDTQYF. CDR3 nucleotide sequence: TGTGCCAGCAGCTTGAATAGCGGGAGAGATACGCAGTATTTT.

The V gene is TRBV27, the J gene TRBJ2-7; 10 nucleotides match TRBD2. There are 20 residues in the CDR3. Per germline, CDR1 MNHEY and CDR2 SMNVEV (reference sequence). The V gene end was trimmed by 4 bases and the J gene end by 5 bases; junction bases not matched to a gene: 23. CDR3 nucleotide sequence: TGTGCCAGCAGTTCAGGGGGGGAAGGACTAGCGGACCGAACCGTCCACGAGCAGTACTTC. Amino acids: CASSSGGEGLADRTVHEQYF.

The V call is TRBV7-6, the J call TRBJ1-1, with 7 bases aligning to TRBD1. Looked up from germline, CDR1 is SGHVS and CDR2 is FNYEAQ. V dropped 3 bases and J dropped 0; count of bases not matched to a gene: 4. This CDR3 has 15 amino acids. The CDR3 is CASSFTGDMNTEAFF. The CDR3 DNA sequence: TGTGCCAGCAGCTTTACAGGGGACATGAACACTGAAGCTTTCTTT.

The chain combines TRBV27 with TRBJ2-7; D is uncertain. CDR1 and CDR2 from the germline V gene are MNHEY and SMNVEV (reference sequence). CDR3 size: 13 residues. Trimming cost V 2 bases and J 4 bases, with 9 bases left between them. The CDR3 nucleotides are TGTGCCAGCAGTTTAGCTAGTGGATACGAGCAGTACTTC. Translating it yields CASSLASGYEQYF.

The chain uses TRBV4-1 and TRBJ2-7; TRBD1 matches at 7 bases. The CDR3 has 15 residues. Losses at the gene ends were 4 bases for V and 4 bases for J; bases not matched to a gene: 10. Germline assignment: CDR1 MGHRA and CDR2 YSYEKL. CDR3 sequence reads: CASSPEGQTTYEQYF. The CDR3 nucleotides are TGCGCCAGCAGCCCTGAGGGACAGACAACTTACGAGCAGTACTTC.

J is TRBJ1-1 and V is TRBV6-1, with D tentatively TRBD1 (5 bases). This CDR3 spans 12 amino acids. The germline gives CDR1 MNHNS, CDR2 SASEGT. Trimming pared 5 bases from V and 8 bases from J, leaving 12 bases between. CDR3: CASSLYRTEAFF. The CDR3 DNA sequence: TGTGCCAGCAGTCTTTATAGGACAGAAGCTTTCTTT.

This chain uses TRBV6-6 with TRBJ2-1; TRBD2 agrees at 7 bases. With V trimmed by 6 bases and J by 4 bases, 6 bases remained unmatched. The germline gives CDR1 MNHNY, CDR2 SVGAGI (reference sequence). CDR3 length: 14 amino acids. This CDR3 is CASRFRRGYNEQFF. The DNA for the CDR3 is TGTGCCAGCAGGTTTCGGCGGGGGTACAATGAGCAGTTCTTC.

V gene TRBV2 combines with J gene TRBJ2-1; 7 bases agree with TRBD2. This CDR3 has 16 amino acids. CDR1 and CDR2 (germline): SNHLY, FYNNEI. Germline trimming cut 3 bases from V and 4 bases from J; bases unmatched to any gene: 9. This CDR3 is CASSEREGRMYNEQFF. The CDR3 DNA follows: TGTGCCAGCAGTGAGAGGGAGGGAAGGATGTACAATGAGCAGTTCTTC.

The rearrangement joins TRBV20-1 to TRBJ2-7; D is ambiguous. The CDR3 totals 11 residues. V lost 6 bases, J lost 6 bases, and 12 bases lay in between. CDR1 DFQATT and CDR2 SNEGSKA come from the germline V gene (reference sequence). CDR3 protein: CSARTRTEQYF. The CDR3, as DNA: TGCAGTGCCCGCACTCGAACCGAGCAGTACTTC.

This chain connects TRBV30 to TRBJ1-1; TRBD1 matches at 9 bases. V lost 4 bases to trimming and J lost 11 bases; unmatched junction nucleotides: 11. CDR3 size: 13 residues. In germline, CDR1 is GTSNPN, CDR2 SVGIG (reference sequence). CDR3 sequence: CAWIIQGARSAFF. DNA of the CDR3: TGTGCCTGGATCATACAGGGGGCCCGAAGCGCTTTCTTT.

This chain uses TRBV28 with TRBJ2-1; 9 bases match TRBD1. Trimming removed 5 bases from V and 6 bases from J; junction bases left unmatched: 20. CDR3 length equals 19 residues. Germline V gene data show CDR1 as MDHEN and CDR2 as SYDVKM. CDR3 DNA: TGTGCCAGCAGTCAACCCTCCCCACTGCGGGACAGGGATTTCAATGAGCAGTTCTTC. It translates to CASSQPSPLRDRDFNEQFF.

The chain recombines TRBV12-5 with TRBJ1-5; 7 nucleotides line up with TRBD1. The CDR3 contains 18 residues. Germline V CDR1 and CDR2: LGHNT, FRNRAP. V was clipped by 1 base and J by 4 bases; unmatched bases: 13. The CDR3 DNA is TGTGCTAGTGGTTTGGGGGACAAACAGGGGTTAGCGAATCAGCCCCAGCATTTT. This encodes CASGLGDKQGLANQPQHF.

The chain recombines TRBV28 with TRBJ1-2; 7 bases map to TRBD1. J lost 2 bases, V lost 6 bases, and 12 bases had no gene match. Germline CDR1 is MDHEN and CDR2 is SYDVKM. The CDR3 sequence is 16 residues long. Here the CDR3 reads CASRSTPGQRNYGYTF. The CDR3 region has the DNA TGTGCCAGCAGAAGCACCCCGGGACAGCGGAACTATGGCTACACCTTC.

The V call is TRBV6-1, the J call TRBJ1-2, with D maybe TRBD1 (5 bases). CDR1 is MNHNS and CDR2 is SASEGT in the germline V gene. V was clipped by 4 bases and J by 5 bases, with 14 bases between them. The CDR3 sequence is 14 residues long. The CDR3 nucleotides read TGTGCCAGCAGTGTGTCTGGACACGAATATGGCTACACCTTC. Residues: CASSVSGHEYGYTF.

V gene TRBV21-1 combines with J gene TRBJ2-7; TRBD2 is taken as the D call from the table, unchecked against the DNA. TRBV21-1 corresponds to a pseudogene. This CDR3 has 13 residues. This chain's CDR3 is CASSRRAGGGAYF. CDR3 DNA sequence: TGTGCCAGCAGCAGGCGGGCGGGAGGGGGAGCGTACTTC.

The chain carries TRBV6-5 and TRBJ2-5; perhaps TRBD1 as D (5 bases). Germline CDR1 is MNHEY and CDR2 is SVGAGI. CDR3 length: 13 residues. V was cut by 5 bases and J by 10 bases, with 17 bases left in between. DNA of the CDR3: TGTGCCAGCAGTCCCCTAAGGGGCGGTTTCCAGTACTTC. Translation: CASSPLRGGFQYF.

This clone appeared once. This chain joins TRBV2 and TRBJ1-5; D is perhaps TRBD1 (5 bases). Germline values: CDR1 SNHLY, CDR2 FYNNEI. V gave up 3 bases and J gave up 1 base, with 7 bases separating them. CDR3 length: 14 residues. For the CDR3, the DNA is TGTGCCAGCAGTGACACAGGAAGCAATCAGCCCCAGCATTTT. Encoded protein: CASSDTGSNQPQHF.

The gene calls are TRBV7-9 and TRBJ2-7; the match to TRBD2 covers 14 bases. J gave up 8 bases and V 5 bases, and 5 bases lay outside the gene matches. The CDR3 sequence is 14 residues long. Germline CDR1 is SEHNR and CDR2 is FQNEAQ (reference sequence). CDR3 residues: CASSTGLAGDKQYF. The CDR3 nucleotides are TGTGCCAGCAGCACGGGACTAGCGGGAGACAAGCAGTACTTC.

The chain employs TRBV7-9 and TRBJ2-5; D unclear. V lost 5 bases to trimming and J lost 3 bases, with 16 bases between them. Per the germline V gene, CDR1 is SEHNR and CDR2 is FQNEAQ (reference sequence). The CDR3 totals 15 residues. As DNA, the CDR3 is TGTGCCAGCAGCCCCCTAAGAGTAGCCAAAGAGACCCAGTACTTC. This gives the protein CASSPLRVAKETQYF.

The genes are TRBV6-5 and TRBJ1-2, with D perhaps matching TRBD1 (5 bases). The CDR3 runs 13 residues. The V and J ends lost 5 bases and 4 bases respectively, with 11 bases between them. Germline CDR1 and CDR2: MNHEY and SVGAGI. Written as DNA, the CDR3 is TGTGCCAGCAGTCACAGGTCGGGCTATGGCTACACCTTC. Its protein product is CASSHRSGYGYTF.

The chain joins TRBV5-8 to TRBJ1-2; maybe TRBD1 (6 bases). Trimming left V 4 bases short and J 0 bases short, with 13 bases between. The CDR3 has 15 residues. CDR1 is SGHTS, CDR2 YDEGEE, per germline. The CDR3 loop is CASSPGTRANYGYTF. CDR3 coding DNA: TGTGCCAGCAGCCCCGGGACAAGAGCTAACTATGGCTACACCTTC.

This clone was seen just once. This chain joins TRBV7-8 and TRBJ1-1, with 10 bases lining up with TRBD1. Trimming at V came to 0 bases and at J to 6 bases, leaving 4 bases not matched to a gene. The CDR3 is 15 residues long. Germline-derived CDR1 and CDR2 are SGHVS and FQNEAQ. The DNA of the CDR3 is TGTGCCAGCAGCTTAGCCCGACAGGGGGCCCCTGAAGCTTTCTTT. Its protein is CASSLARQGAPEAFF.

The J gene is TRBJ2-5, the V gene TRBV5-6, with 9 bases identical to TRBD1. Losses at the gene ends were 4 bases for V and 1 base for J; bases not matched to a gene: 8. The CDR3 runs 16 residues. The germline V gene encodes CDR1 SGHDT and CDR2 YYEEEE. DNA for the CDR3: TGTGCCAGCAGCGTCCCGGGACAGGGAGGCCAAGAGACCCAGTACTTC. It translates to CASSVPGQGGQETQYF.

V gene TRBV5-6 combines with J gene TRBJ2-7; no clear D. CDR3 length equals 19 residues. Looked up from germline, CDR1 is SGHDT and CDR2 is YYEEEE. The V gene lost 6 bases and the J gene lost 1 base, with 29 bases spanning the gap. The CDR3 DNA sequence: TGTGCCAGCACCGACTCCGACTCTCCCTTAGTGTTCGGGTCCTACGAGCAGTACTTC. Protein product: CASTDSDSPLVFGSYEQYF.